This T cell receptor (beta chain) was retrieved from a study of blood T cell repertoires in COVID-19. As for the study in general: COVID-19 samples collected from the United States, Italy and Spain covered acute and convalescent phases. T cells, B-cell-depleted T cells, or PBMCs supplied cDNA or gDNA.

V lost 8 bases to trimming and J lost 8 bases, with 18 bases between them. The V gene's germline CDR1 is MNHEY and CDR2 SVGAGI. The CDR3 runs to 13 residues. Patients of the Seattle cohort, enrolled during active infection, were followed longitudinally. In the original analysis: For nucleated cells, counts were estimated from reference gene primer amplification. Sequencing used immunoSEQ multiplex PCR; TCRdb keeps in-frame clones, though not all of them. The DNA was the basis for D and trimming; V, J and clone size are from that table. The sample includes about 290,000 clones, around nine tenths of them seen just once.

The source material was peripheral blood. The sequence came from a woman under 40 with COVID-19, enrolled during active disease. The gene calls are TRBV6-5 and TRBJ1-2, with a possible D match to TRBD1 (6 bases). CDR3 nucleotides: TGTGCCAGCTCGCTCCGGGGGGCGAAAGGCTACACCTTC. It codes for CASSLRGAKGYTF.